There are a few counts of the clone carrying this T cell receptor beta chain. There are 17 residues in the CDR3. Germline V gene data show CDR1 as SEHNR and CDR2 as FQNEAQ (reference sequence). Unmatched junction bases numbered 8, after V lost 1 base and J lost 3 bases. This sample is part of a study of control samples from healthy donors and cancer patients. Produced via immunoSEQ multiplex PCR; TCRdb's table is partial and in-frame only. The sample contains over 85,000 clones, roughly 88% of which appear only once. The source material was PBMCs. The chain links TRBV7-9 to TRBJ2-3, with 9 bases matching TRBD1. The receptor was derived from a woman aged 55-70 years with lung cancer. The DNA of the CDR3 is TGTGCCAGCAGCTTAGGCAGGACAGGGGTATCGACAGATACGCAGTATTTT. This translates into CASSLGRTGVSTDTQYF.